Below are 14 T cell receptor beta chains sequenced from a single sample in a study of cytomegalovirus exposure and HLA in healthy donors. The PCR made use of 60 Vbeta and 13 Jbeta primers. Assay: immunoSEQ multiplex PCR; the TCRdb copy retains only in-frame clones and omits some. The profile shows some 130,000 clones, around 73% of them singletons. Sequencing input: PBMCs. Every receptor here comes from a female donor in good health and CMV-seronegative.

The J gene is TRBJ1-1, the V gene TRBV4-3, with a tentative D call TRBD1 (5 bases). The CDR3 is made up of 15 amino acids. V gave up 4 bases and J gave up 1 base, with 13 bases separating them. CDR1 is LGHNA, CDR2 YSLEER, per germline. The CDR3 loop reads CASSRKTQANTEAFF. The DNA of the CDR3 is TGCGCCAGCAGCCGAAAGACACAGGCGAACACTGAAGCTTTCTTT.

V usage is TRBV13 and J usage is TRBJ1-3, with D tentatively TRBD1 (6 bases). Germline values: CDR1 PRHDT, CDR2 FYEKMQ (reference sequence). With 5 bases removed from V and 4 bases from J, the gap between germline ends came to 12 bases. There are 14 residues in the CDR3. The CDR3 sequence: CASSRTGSGNTIYF. The CDR3 DNA reads TGTGCCAGCAGCCGCACAGGGTCGGGAAACACCATATATTTT.

The genes are TRBV7-3 and TRBJ2-2; D remains unclear. From germline, CDR1 is SGHTA and CDR2 FQGTGA. This CDR3 comprises 15 residues. V lost 1 base, J lost 2 bases, and 8 bases lay in between. The CDR3 DNA is TGTGCCAGCAGCTTAAGTTACAGTAACACCGGGGAGCTGTTTTTT. This sequence encodes CASSLSYSNTGELFF.

The table lists this clone with a count of one. The rearrangement links TRBV29-1 to TRBJ2-3, with TRBD1 identical over 7 bases. V was pared by 1 base and J by 2 bases, with 9 bases of the junction left unmatched. Germline CDR1 is SQVTM and CDR2 is ANQGSEA. The CDR3 has 16 amino acids. In nucleotides, the CDR3 is TGCAGCGTTGAAGGCGGACAGGAGACAAACACAGATACGCAGTATTTT. It specifies CSVEGGQETNTDTQYF.

This chain joins TRBV7-2 and TRBJ2-2; 8 bases map to TRBD2. Per the germline V gene, CDR1 is SGHTA and CDR2 is FQGNSA. The V gene end was trimmed by 5 bases and the J gene end by 6 bases; junction bases not matched to a gene: 11. The CDR3 consists of 16 residues. CDR3 residues: CASSPPMGLVAGELFF. The CDR3 DNA reads TGTGCCAGCAGCCCGCCGATGGGACTAGTAGCCGGGGAGCTGTTTTTT.

The gene calls are TRBV30 and TRBJ1-4; D is undetermined. Germline assignment: CDR1 GTSNPN and CDR2 SVGIG (reference sequence). Trimming took 3 bases from V and 2 from J, leaving 13 bases between them. There are 15 residues in the CDR3. CDR3 sequence reads: CAWSQAGETNEKLFF. CDR3 bases: TGTGCCTGGAGCCAGGCCGGTGAGACTAATGAAAAACTGTTTTTT.

In nucleotides, the CDR3 is TGCAGCGCTAGGACAGGAACCGAGGGTGGCTACACCTTC. Its protein is CSARTGTEGGYTF. The rearrangement uses TRBV29-1 and TRBJ1-2; TRBD1 aligns across 7 bases. This CDR3 spans 13 amino acids. CDR1 SQVTM and CDR2 ANQGSEA come from the germline V gene. J gave up 7 bases and V 7 bases, and 12 bases lay outside the gene matches.

This chain uses TRBV7-9 with TRBJ1-2; 10 bases are a match to TRBD1. Germline V CDR1 and CDR2: SEHNR, FQNEAQ (reference sequence). The length of the CDR3 is 14 residues. The junction had 2 bases not matched to a gene; V was cut back by 1 base and J by 6 bases. As DNA, the CDR3 is TGTGCCAGCAGCTTAGGACAGGGGGCCCATGGCTACACCTTC. This sequence encodes CASSLGQGAHGYTF. Full variable domain (rest looked up from reference TRBV7-9 and TRBJ1-2): DTGVSQNPRHKITKRGQNVTFRCDPISEHNRLYWYRQTLGQGPEFLTYFQNEAQLEKSRLLSDRFSAERPKGSFSTLEIQRTEQGDSAMYLCASSLGQGAHGYTFGSGTRLTVV.

For the CDR3, the DNA is TGTGCCAGCAGCTTCGGACAGGGCTTCTACGAGCAGTACTTC. Its translation: CASSFGQGFYEQYF. The chain carries TRBV5-4 and TRBJ2-7; the match to TRBD1 covers 8 bases. The trim removed 2 bases at V and 3 bases at J, leaving 4 bases unmatched. Germline-derived CDR1 and CDR2 are SGHNT and YYREEE (reference sequence). The CDR3 extends over 14 amino acids.

V usage is TRBV6-5 and J usage is TRBJ1-5; 7 bases are a match to TRBD1. The V gene end was trimmed by 2 bases and the J gene end by 5 bases; junction bases not matched to a gene: 3. Germline V gene sequence: CDR1 MNHEY, CDR2 SVGAGI. This CDR3 contains 14 residues. This CDR3 reads CASSYGTGDQPQHF. In DNA form, the CDR3 reads TGTGCCAGCAGTTACGGAACAGGGGATCAGCCCCAGCATTTT.

V usage is TRBV9 and J usage is TRBJ2-5; D remains unclear. The CDR3 totals 13 residues. The V gene lost 0 bases and the J gene lost 6 bases, with 9 bases spanning the gap. Germline V gene sequence: CDR1 SGDLS, CDR2 YYNGEE. Written as DNA, the CDR3 is TGTGCCAGCAGCGTAGAAGAGGTCCAGACCCAGTACTTC. It specifies CASSVEEVQTQYF.

CDR3 amino acids: CASSQGFSEYEQYF. The CDR3 nucleotides read TGTGCCAGCAGCCAAGGATTCTCTGAGTACGAGCAGTACTTC. The chain is built from TRBV4-2 and TRBJ2-7; the D is unclear. This CDR3 region has 14 residues. Per germline, CDR1 LGHNA and CDR2 YNFKEQ. V lost 1 base and J 4 bases, leaving 11 bases between the germline ends.

Regarding this clone: An end of the junction differs from the germline gene, which may be a read error. This chain links TRBV20-1 with TRBJ2-5, with a weak D call TRBD2 (6 bases). The V gene's germline CDR1 is DFQATT and CDR2 SNEGSKA (reference sequence). The CDR3 contains 10 residues. The CDR3 here is CSAPSVGQNF. For the CDR3, the DNA is TGCAGTGCTCCTAGCGTGGGGCAGAACTTC.

The chain links TRBV5-1 to TRBJ2-7, with D maybe TRBD2 (6 bases). V lost 1 base and J lost 5, with 7 bases in between. Germline CDR1 and CDR2: SGHRS and YFSETQ. This CDR3 spans 12 amino acids. CDR3 DNA sequence: TGCGCCAGCAGCTTGTGGGGGGACGAGCAGTACTTC. Translation: CASSLWGDEQYF.